One and the same sample provided the 31 T cell receptor beta chains below, sequenced in a study of CD4 T cells in relation to SARS-CoV-2 and coronaviruses. The antigens of these receptors remain unknown. TCRdb keeps only in-frame clones here, not all; method: immunoSEQ multiplex PCR. The table lists about 31,000 clones, more than 60% of them singletons. The sequencing sample was made of memory CD4+ T cells from PBMCs, cultured in vitro. The receptors derive from an adult with COVID-19.

This chain uses TRBV18 with TRBJ1-2; 7 bases match TRBD1. With V trimmed by 2 bases and J by 7 bases, 13 bases remained unmatched. Germline assignment: CDR1 KGHSH and CDR2 LQKENI. This CDR3 is built from 16 residues. In DNA, the CDR3 is TGTGCCAGCTCACCAAGAAATGGGCAGGGGGATACTGGCTACACCTTC. It translates to CASSPRNGQGDTGYTF.

As to this clone: The sample has other DNA sequences that encode this CDR3 too. The chain employs TRBV7-9 and TRBJ1-1; D gene ambiguous. Between the trimmed V and J ends, which lost 5 bases and 0 bases, there was a span of 7 bases. In germline, CDR1 is SEHNR, CDR2 FQNEAQ (reference sequence). CDR3 size: 13 residues. The CDR3: CASSLDMNTEAFF. CDR3 DNA sequence: TGTGCCAGCAGCCTAGACATGAACACTGAAGCTTTCTTT.

This clone was found a few times. This chain joins TRBV30 and TRBJ2-2, with TRBD1 matching 7 bases. This CDR3 spans 16 amino acids. V was clipped by 0 bases and J by 1 base; unmatched bases: 5. Germline values: CDR1 GTSNPN, CDR2 SVGIG (reference sequence). In DNA form, the CDR3 reads TGTGCCTGGAGTGTATTGAGACAGGGGAACACCGGGGAGCTGTTTTTT. The encoded protein is CAWSVLRQGNTGELFF. Based on the CDR3 plus reference TRBV30 and TRBJ2-2, the full variable domain is SQTIHQWPATLVQPVGSPLSLECTVEGTSNPNLYWYRQAAGRGLQLLFYSVGIGQISSEVPQNLSASRPQDRQFILSSKKLLLSDSGFYLCAWSVLRQGNTGELFFGEGSRLTVL.

The chain links TRBV6-1 to TRBJ2-1, with TRBD1 matching 11 bases. The CDR3 loop spans 17 amino acids. Germline V gene sequence: CDR1 MNHNS, CDR2 SASEGT. Trimming took 4 bases from V and 8 from J; bases not matched to a gene: 13. The CDR3 bases are TGTGCCAGCAGTGGGACAGGGGGCTGGGGAGATAGCCATGAGCAGTTCTTC. This codes for CASSGTGGWGDSHEQFF.

V is TRBV29-1 and J is TRBJ2-7; 8 positions match TRBD2. This CDR3 contains 15 residues. The J segment lost 5 bases and the V segment lost 8 bases, leaving 17 bases of the junction unmatched. The germline V gene has CDR1 SQVTM and CDR2 ANQGSEA. The CDR3 nucleotides read TGCAGCAGTCAGATCGGGGGACTAGATTTAGACGAGCAGTACTTC. Translated: CSSQIGGLDLDEQYF.

The rearrangement links TRBV5-1 to TRBJ2-1; 9 positions agree with TRBD1. CDR3 length: 15 amino acids. Trimming cost V 4 bases and J 3 bases; bases outside gene matches: 5. CDR1 is SGHRS and CDR2 is YFSETQ in the germline V gene. CDR3 residues: CASSRGQGIYNEQFF. Written as DNA, the CDR3 is TGCGCCAGCAGCCGGGGACAGGGTATCTACAATGAGCAGTTCTTC.

This clone came up once. The CDR3 is CASLTGTADNSPLHF. The CDR3 coding sequence is TGTGCCAGCCTAACCGGGACAGCCGATAATTCACCCCTCCACTTT. The chain is built from TRBV2 and TRBJ1-6, with TRBD1 matching over 7 bases. Germline-derived CDR1 and CDR2 are SNHLY and FYNNEI. This CDR3 is built from 15 residues. The trim removed 8 bases at V and 5 bases at J, leaving 9 bases unmatched.

The chain carries TRBV28 and TRBJ2-5; D may match TRBD1 or TRBD2 (7 bases each). CDR3 length equals 15 residues. CDR1 and CDR2 (germline): MDHEN, SYDVKM. The V and J ends lost 7 bases and 2 bases respectively, with 17 bases between them. The CDR3 reads CASTSQGEGQETQYF. CDR3 in DNA: TGTGCCAGCACGTCCCAGGGGGAGGGGCAAGAGACCCAGTACTTC.

The V call is TRBV5-1, the J call TRBJ2-1; 11 positions match TRBD1. CDR3 size: 13 residues. CDR1 is SGHRS and CDR2 is YFSETQ in the germline V gene. Trimming cost V 9 bases and J 7 bases; bases outside gene matches: 6. The CDR3 DNA reads TGCGCCACCGGACAGGGGGCAGCGAATGAGCAGTTCTTC. This gives the protein CATGQGAANEQFF. Using reference TRBV5-1 and TRBJ2-1 for the parts outside the CDR3, the full variable domain is KAGVTQTPRYLIKTRGQQVTLSCSPISGHRSVSWYQQTPGQGLQFLFEYFSETQRNKGNFPGRFSGRQFSNSRSEMNVSTLELGDSALYLCATGQGAANEQFFGPGTRLTVL.

This clone was observed a few times. The V and J genes are TRBV11-2 and TRBJ1-6; D is unresolved. This CDR3 has 15 residues. Germline V lookup: CDR1 SGHAT, CDR2 FQNNGV. Trimming stripped 0 bases from V and 7 bases from J, with 10 bases between. CDR3: CASSLDMGWNSPLHF. The CDR3 DNA sequence: TGTGCCAGCAGCTTAGATATGGGATGGAATTCACCCCTCCACTTT.

CDR3 sequence (DNA): TGTGCCAGCAGCTTGGCGACTGGGGCCAACGTCCTGACTTTC. It specifies CASSLATGANVLTF. This chain uses TRBV7-2 with TRBJ2-6, with no clear D. The CDR3 runs to 14 residues. V lost 3 bases and J 2 bases, leaving 5 bases between the germline ends. The germline V gene has CDR1 SGHTA and CDR2 FQGNSA.

The chain joins TRBV19 to TRBJ1-1, with 7 nucleotides matching TRBD1. In germline, CDR1 is LNHDA, CDR2 SQIVND (reference sequence). The J segment lost 5 bases and the V segment lost 6 bases, leaving 9 bases of the junction unmatched. There are 14 residues in the CDR3. CDR3: CASSNGDSRTEAFF. The CDR3 coding sequence is TGTGCCAGTAGCAACGGGGACAGTCGGACTGAAGCTTTCTTT.

V usage is TRBV2 and J usage is TRBJ2-2, with 8 bases identical to TRBD1. CDR1 is SNHLY and CDR2 is FYNNEI in the germline V gene. CDR3 length equals 17 residues. J was trimmed by 4 bases and V by 6 bases; bases with no gene match: 13. The CDR3 DNA reads TGTGCCAGCAGCCCCGATCGGCAGGGGGCAGGCACCGGGGAGCTGTTTTTT. Residues: CASSPDRQGAGTGELFF. Filled out from reference TRBV2 and TRBJ2-2, the complete variable domain reads EPEVTQTPSHQVTQMGQEVILRCVPISNHLYFYWYRQILGQKVEFLVSFYNNEISEKSEIFDDQFSVERPDGSNFTLKIRSTKLEDSAMYFCASSPDRQGAGTGELFFGEGSRLTVL.

The rearrangement uses TRBV5-4 and TRBJ2-2, with D possibly called TRBD1 or TRBD2 (5 bases each). The germline V gene encodes CDR1 SGHNT and CDR2 YYREEE (reference sequence). Trimming took 1 base from V and 6 from J, leaving 13 bases between them. The CDR3 sequence is 15 residues long. CDR3 DNA: TGTGCCAGCAGCTTGTCGGCAGGGACCCCCGGGGAGCTGTTTTTT. It translates to CASSLSAGTPGELFF.

This chain connects TRBV7-8 to TRBJ2-3, with 7 bases fitting TRBD2. The V gene end was trimmed by 7 bases and the J gene end by 1 base; junction bases not matched to a gene: 5. CDR1 SGHVS and CDR2 FQNEAQ come from the germline V gene. The CDR3 length is 14 residues. CDR3 sequence reads: CASTGLVGTDTQYF. The CDR3 DNA reads TGTGCCAGCACAGGACTAGTTGGCACAGATACGCAGTATTTT.

This clone was seen a handful of times. The chain links TRBV7-3 to TRBJ1-2; possible D gene TRBD1, 5 bases. The ends were cut back, 5 bases at V and 8 bases at J, with 18 bases in the middle. CDR1 is SGHTA and CDR2 is FQGTGA in the germline V gene. The CDR3 has 14 residues. The CDR3 protein is CASSPNRDGGGYTF. Here the CDR3 DNA reads TGTGCCAGCAGCCCAAACCGGGACGGTGGGGGCTACACCTTC.

Only a few counts were recorded for this clone. The genes are TRBV11-3 and TRBJ2-1; 8 positions agree with TRBD2. Losses at the gene ends were 1 base for V and 5 bases for J; bases not matched to a gene: 7. Germline-derived CDR1 and CDR2 are SGHNT and YENEEA. This CDR3 spans 16 amino acids. CDR3 in amino acids: CASSLGTSPIHNEQFF. CDR3 nucleotide sequence: TGTGCCAGCAGCTTAGGGACTAGCCCTATCCACAATGAGCAGTTCTTC.

The chain has TRBV21-1 and TRBJ1-5. TRBV21-1 is a listed pseudogene. CDR3 length equals 15 residues. Here the CDR3 reads CASSKEEGGNQPQHF. The CDR3 DNA reads as TGTGCCAGCAGCAAAGAGGAGGGGGGCAATCAGCCCCAGCATTTT.

This clone appeared a single time. The chain has TRBV28 and TRBJ2-1; 9 nucleotides line up with TRBD2. The CDR3 runs to 17 residues. Trimming took 4 bases from V and 1 from J; bases not matched to a gene: 8. The germline V gene encodes CDR1 MDHEN and CDR2 SYDVKM. CDR3 DNA: TGTGCCAGCAGTTCCACCCGCACTAGCGGGTCCTACAATGAGCAGTTCTTC. Residues: CASSSTRTSGSYNEQFF.

This clone occurred a few times. The chain recombines TRBV10-3 with TRBJ2-1; TRBD2 matches at 7 bases. This CDR3 has 15 amino acids. The V gene end was trimmed by 7 bases and the J gene end by 1 base; junction bases not matched to a gene: 7. Looked up from germline, CDR1 is ENHRY and CDR2 is SYGVKD. The CDR3 sequence is CAINAGVPSYNEQFF. As DNA, the CDR3 is TGTGCCATCAACGCGGGAGTTCCATCCTACAATGAGCAGTTCTTC.

CDR3 nucleotides: TGTGCCAGCAGCTTAGGCGGCCAGGACAGGGGGCAGGGCTACACCTTC. Protein product: CASSLGGQDRGQGYTF. The chain links TRBV7-2 to TRBJ1-2; TRBD1 matches at 11 bases. The junction had 9 bases not matched to a gene; V was cut back by 1 base and J by 8 bases. The CDR3 covers 16 residues. Germline assignment: CDR1 SGHTA and CDR2 FQGNSA.

The V gene is TRBV7-3, the J gene TRBJ2-3, with TRBD2 matching 7 bases. The CDR3 runs to 14 residues. CDR1 and CDR2 from the germline V gene are SGHTA and FQGTGA. Trimming took 4 bases from V and 5 from J; bases not matched to a gene: 6. The CDR3 coding sequence is TGTGCCAGCAGCTCCGGACTAGGTCTAGATACGCAGTATTTT. It yields the protein CASSSGLGLDTQYF. Full variable domain (rest looked up from reference TRBV7-3 and TRBJ2-3): GAGVSQTPSNKVTEKGKYVELRCDPISGHTALYWYRQSLGQGPEFLIYFQGTGAADDSGLPNDRFFAVRPEGSVSTLKIQRTERGDSAVYLCASSSGLGLDTQYFGPGTRLTVL.

This clone was seen only once. The chain couples TRBV7-8 to TRBJ2-2; tentatively, D is TRBD2 (6 bases). Germline V gene lookup returns CDR1 SGHVS and CDR2 FQNEAQ. The CDR3 extends over 17 amino acids. The V end lost 1 base, the J end lost 2 bases, and 14 bases lay between the germline ends. The CDR3 bases are TGTGCCAGCAGCTTAGAATTCCAGCGGGCAAACACCGGGGAGCTGTTTTTT. Translating gives CASSLEFQRANTGELFF. The full variable domain, its missing parts supplied by reference TRBV7-8 and TRBJ2-2, is GAGVSQSPRYKVAKRGQDVALRCDPISGHVSLFWYQQALGQGPEFLTYFQNEAQLDKSGLPSDRFFAERPEGSVSTLKIQRTQQEDSAVYLCASSLEFQRANTGELFFGEGSRLTVL.

The rearrangement uses TRBV7-2 and TRBJ2-1; D is ambiguous. The V gene lost 2 bases and the J gene lost 5 bases, with 10 bases spanning the gap. The germline V gene encodes CDR1 SGHTA and CDR2 FQGNSA. This CDR3 has 14 residues. The CDR3 protein is CASSLLQSNNEQFF. The CDR3 DNA reads TGTGCCAGCAGCTTATTACAGAGTAACAATGAGCAGTTCTTC.

CDR3 sequence reads: CASSLTAGRTDTQYF. CDR3 bases: TGCGCCAGCAGCTTGACTGCCGGGCGCACAGATACGCAGTATTTT. The gene calls are TRBV5-1 and TRBJ2-3; D gene unclear. From germline, CDR1 is SGHRS and CDR2 YFSETQ. The V and J ends lost 1 base and 1 base respectively, with 10 bases between them. The CDR3 extends over 15 amino acids.

The J gene is TRBJ2-2, the V gene TRBV10-3, with D possibly being TRBD1 (5 bases). Trimming pared 6 bases from V and 4 bases from J, leaving 12 bases between. Germline V CDR1 and CDR2: ENHRY, SYGVKD. The CDR3 spans 14 residues. For the CDR3, the DNA is TGTGCCATCAGGTCAGGGCAGGGCACCGGGGAGCTGTTTTTT. Translating it yields CAIRSGQGTGELFF.

The chain is built from TRBV2 and TRBJ2-5; 10 nucleotides match TRBD2. Germline V CDR1 and CDR2: SNHLY, FYNNEI. The CDR3 is 18 residues long. V gave up 5 bases and J gave up 0 bases; unmatched junction bases: 12. CDR3 sequence: CASSSGASGSSHQETQYF. The DNA of the CDR3 is TGTGCCAGCAGTAGTGGGGCTAGCGGGAGTTCCCACCAAGAGACCCAGTACTTC.

The chain employs TRBV24-1 and TRBJ2-1, with TRBD2 identical over 8 bases. From germline, CDR1 is KGHDR and CDR2 SFDVKD. V lost 5 bases to trimming and J lost 2 bases; unmatched junction nucleotides: 13. This CDR3 has 18 residues. DNA for the CDR3: TGTGCCACCAGTGGTCCCTCGGGTAGCGGGAATCCCTACAATGAGCAGTTCTTC. Translating it yields CATSGPSGSGNPYNEQFF.

This rearrangement joins TRBV6-5 to TRBJ2-1, with a possible D match to TRBD1 (6 bases). The CDR3 consists of 12 residues. V lost 5 bases and J lost 12, with 14 bases in between. Germline V gene sequence: CDR1 MNHEY, CDR2 SVGAGI. DNA of the CDR3: TGTGCCAGCAGTACTACCGGGACACTGCAGTTCTTC. Residues: CASSTTGTLQFF.

This clone has just a few counts. This chain uses TRBV2 with TRBJ1-3; D gene ambiguous. CDR3 size: 14 residues. V dropped 5 bases and J dropped 0 bases, with 8 bases sitting between them. Germline V lookup: CDR1 SNHLY, CDR2 FYNNEI. In DNA, the CDR3 is TGTGCCAGCAGTACCGATTCCTCTGGAAACACCATATATTTT. It is translated as CASSTDSSGNTIYF.

This clone was counted between two and nine times. The rearrangement links TRBV27 to TRBJ2-7; D ambiguous. The ends were cut back, 7 bases at V and 3 bases at J, with 13 bases in the middle. The germline gives CDR1 MNHEY, CDR2 SMNVEV (reference sequence). The CDR3 sequence is 13 residues long. CDR3 sequence: CASMGSLGYEQYF. CDR3 sequence (DNA): TGTGCCAGCATGGGCAGTTTGGGCTACGAGCAGTACTTC.